The 6 T cell receptor beta chains given below trace back to one sample, sequenced in a study of blood T cell repertoires in COVID-19. This table comes from immunoSEQ multiplex PCR, and its TCRdb copy is limited to in-frame clones, with some not included. The table has about 68,000 clones, approximately 88% seen once. The specimen was peripheral blood. The receptors originated from a human donor in a cohort sampled during active COVID-19.

The rearrangement links TRBV20-1 to TRBJ2-7, with a tentative D call TRBD2 (6 bases). V shed 2 bases and J shed 6 bases, with 8 bases lying between them. The CDR3 contains 11 residues. Germline assignment: CDR1 DFQATT and CDR2 SNEGSKA (reference sequence). CDR3 sequence: CSARSGGEQYF. The CDR3 nucleotides read TGCAGTGCTAGATCCGGGGGCGAGCAGTACTTC.

The gene calls are TRBV13 and TRBJ2-5, with D possibly matching TRBD2 (6 bases). In germline, CDR1 is PRHDT, CDR2 FYEKMQ (reference sequence). The CDR3 loop spans 13 amino acids. Trimming took 8 bases from V and 2 from J, leaving 12 bases between them. CDR3 amino acids: CASGGTPQETQYF. The CDR3 DNA sequence: TGTGCCAGCGGGGGGACCCCTCAAGAGACCCAGTACTTC.

This sequence joins TRBV18 and TRBJ1-2, with TRBD1 identical over 7 bases. The CDR3 is 17 amino acids. V lost 2 bases, J lost 3 bases, and 12 bases stayed unmatched. CDR1 is KGHSH, CDR2 LQKENI, per germline. The CDR3 DNA follows: TGTGCCAGCTCACCAAGAGGCGCAGGGGGTAGTTACTATGGCTACACCTTC. Translation gives CASSPRGAGGSYYGYTF.

The chain links TRBV3-1 (or the pseudogene TRBV3-2) to TRBJ1-2, with TRBD1 matching over 10 bases. The CDR3 length is 14 residues. Germline V gene data show CDR1 as LGHDT and CDR2 as YNNKEL (reference sequence). V gave up 4 bases and J gave up 8 bases; unmatched junction bases: 7. CDR3: CASSPRDRGGGYTF. The CDR3 nucleotides are TGTGCCAGCAGCCCCCGGGACAGGGGTGGCGGCTACACCTTC.

This rearrangement joins TRBV9 to TRBJ2-7; D possibly corresponds to TRBD1 (5 bases). The V gene lost 0 bases and the J gene lost 5 bases, with 9 bases spanning the gap. The CDR3 has 13 residues. Germline V gene sequence: CDR1 SGDLS, CDR2 YYNGEE. CDR3 sequence reads: CASSVEGADEQYF. As DNA, the CDR3 is TGTGCCAGCAGCGTAGAAGGGGCTGACGAGCAGTACTTC.

This clone came up once. CDR3 sequence (DNA): TGTGCCAGTAGTATCCAGGGGGCGAGAAGGGTTGAGCAGTTCTTC. As protein: CASSIQGARRVEQFF. This chain connects TRBV19 to TRBJ2-1; 8 bases align to TRBD1. Germline lookup yields CDR1 LNHDA and CDR2 SQIVND (reference sequence). V shed 3 bases and J 9 bases; nucleotides not matched to a gene: 10. The CDR3 spans 15 residues.